This record covers a single T cell receptor beta chain. The clone's antigen remains unknown. Within one base of it there is no much larger clone, and no base qualities were kept. Genomic DNA was extracted from sorted cells for sequencing of the TCRbeta CDR3 region. TCRbeta CDR3 regions were sequenced using the immunoSEQ Assay. The source is immuneACCESS, and TCRdb retained only in-frame sequences with V and J called. Part of the clones is not carried over; for the studies checked, unresolved V genes explain less than half of this, and the remainder is unexplained. In this sample the table shows just over 90,000 clones, under 95% of which occur a single time. The ten largest clonotypes hold around 2.8% of the sample. According to the germline V gene (reference sequence), CDR1 reads MNHEY and CDR2 reads SMNVEV. V is trimmed back by 10 bases and J by 2 bases, and the junction contains 6 bases that no gene match accounts for. The CDR3, cysteine through phenylalanine, is 14 amino acids long. Kept here is only the CDR3 DNA, which spans 42 bases and is read in frame from base 1.

These data belong to a study of OX40 agonist ivuxolimab in advanced cancers. General notes on the study: Ivuxolimab was an agonistic, fully human IgG2 monoclonal antibody directed against OX40 (CD134), a costimulatory receptor. Intravenous ivuxolimab was administered to patients every 2 weeks at six dose levels: 0.01, 0.1, 0.3, 1.5, 3 and 10 mg/kg. Of the roughly 51 patients in dose escalation, approximately 20 had hepatocellular carcinoma, some 15 had melanoma, 9 had renal cell carcinoma and 9 had head and neck cancer. In the dose-escalation cohort, more than 80% of patients were male, and the mean age was 60 years with a range of about 23 to 79. Prior anti-PD-1, anti-PD-L1 or anti-CTLA-4 therapy was permitted, and 30% to 50% of dose-escalation patients had received checkpoint inhibitors. Partial responses occurred in three dose-escalation patients, of whom one had hepatocellular carcinoma and two had cutaneous melanoma. Peripheral TCRbeta sequencing was intended to test whether TCR sequence diversity was altered and clonal T-cell expansion was caused by ivuxolimab. The paper covers the monotherapy dose-escalation part of the phase I ivuxolimab trial, which included N ≈ 50 patients.

The paper as a whole reports these results and caveats: In the 0.1-3.0 mg/kg groups, partial responders had among the lowest normalized peripheral clonal expansion, particularly in CD8+ T cells. After ivuxolimab, expanded clones were on average more numerous among CD8+ T cells than among CD4+ T cells. At doses from 0.1 to 3.0 mg/kg, clonal expansion was seen in both CD4+ and CD8+ blood T cells between baseline and week 6. Low levels of normalized T-cell clonal expansion were also seen in some patients who did not respond. The antigen specificity of the clonally expanded peripheral T cells was not determined.

Patients with a history of autoimmune disease or receiving systemic immunosuppression were excluded from the trial. Peripheral blood for TCR sequencing was collected from all dose cohorts at baseline, on cycle 4 day 1, and on cycle 7 day 1. The samples were taken from a phase I, first-in-human, multicenter, open-label dose-escalation trial of ivuxolimab. The trial enrolled adults with locally advanced or metastatic head and neck squamous cell, hepatocellular, melanoma or renal cell carcinoma. Before TCR sequencing, CD4+ T cells and CD8+ T cells from peripheral blood were sorted into separate populations.

The TCR originated in an adult with an advanced solid tumor such as melanoma, head and neck, liver or kidney cancer. The sample consisted of CD4+ or CD8+ T cells sorted from blood, taken in a trial of the OX40 agonist ivuxolimab. The sequence links TRBV27 to TRBJ2-1, with 9 bases aligning to TRBD2. CDR3 loop: CATGLAGAYNEQFF. The DNA is as follows: TGTGCCACCGGATTAGCGGGAGCCTACAATGAGCAGTTCTTC.